Each of the 9 T cell receptor beta chains below was sequenced from the same sample in a study of tumor and adjacent non-tumor tissue in lung cancer. Three rounds of nested PCR, following a modified ARM-PCR protocol, produced the TCRbeta library. TCRdb redid the calling of the multiplex PCR reads with MiXCR, one entry per CDR3 protein. The sample records 98,000 or so distinct CDR3 sequences, about 80% being singletons. No cell sorting was done before RNA was extracted from the tissue. More than 3 cm separated this lung sample from the edge of the tumor. Sequencing was done on a sample of distant non-tumor lung tissue. These receptors were collected from a man aged 55-75 years with small cell lung cancer.

With regard to this clonotype: One junction end does not reproduce the germline sequence, and a read error may be involved. The V call is TRBV6-6, the J call TRBJ1-1, with 11 bases aligning to TRBD1. The germline V gene has CDR1 MNHNY and CDR2 SVGAGI (reference sequence). The CDR3 covers 14 residues. The CDR3 sequence is CGSSFYGQGAEAVF. For the CDR3, the DNA is TGTGGCAGCAGTTTCTACGGACAGGGGGCAGAGGCTGTCTTT.

Remarks on this clonotype: The junction differs from germline at one of its ends, possibly a read error. The chain is built from TRBV7-9 and TRBJ2-7; no definite D call. CDR3 size: 17 residues. Germline V gene data show CDR1 as SEHNR and CDR2 as FQNEAQ (reference sequence). The CDR3 reads CASSMGGWPLSSYEQYF. CDR3 nucleotides: TGTGCCAGCAGCATGGGCGGTTGGCCATTGAGCTCCTATGAGCAGTACTTC.

In this sample, this clonotype turned up a few times. A much larger clonotype is one base distant, so this may be a read error. This sequence joins TRBV10-2 and TRBJ1-3; D call uncertain. Trimming stripped 7 bases from V and 0 bases from J, with 13 bases between. The germline V gene encodes CDR1 WSHSY and CDR2 SAAADI. The CDR3 contains 15 residues. CDR3 region: CASTLTAHSGNTIYF. The DNA for the CDR3 is TGCGCCAGCACTCTTACAGCTCACTCTGGAAACACCATATATTTT.

The J gene is TRBJ2-7, the V gene TRBV4-2; no firm D call. Trimming stripped 9 bases from V and 8 bases from J, with 23 bases between. The CDR3 contains 14 residues. Germline values: CDR1 LGHNA, CDR2 YNFKEQ. Written as DNA, the CDR3 is TGTGCCAGTAACCAAGATACCGGTGGGAACAAGCAGTACTTC. Translating it yields CASNQDTGGNKQYF.

Notes on this clonotype: The junction shows a germline mismatch at one end, possibly a read error. The rearrangement links TRBV5-1 to TRBJ2-3; 8 positions agree with TRBD1. This CDR3 has 14 residues. Germline V gene sequence: CDR1 SGHRS, CDR2 YFSETQ. Here the CDR3 DNA reads TGCACCAGCGGCTCCAGACAGGGGACAGATACGCAGTATTTT. It codes for CTSGSRQGTDTQYF.

The V gene is TRBV10-3, the J gene TRBJ1-1; perhaps TRBD1 as D (5 bases). Germline assignment: CDR1 ENHRY and CDR2 SYGVKD. The CDR3 totals 14 residues. V dropped 11 bases and J dropped 1 base, with 17 bases sitting between them. In DNA form, the CDR3 reads TGTGCCTTAGGTACACAAGACAGGAACACTGAAGCTTTCTTT. It specifies CALGTQDRNTEAFF.

About this clonotype itself: A much larger clone lies a single base off, so this may be a read error. The J gene is TRBJ2-3, the V gene TRBV4-1; TRBD1 might be the D (5 bases). This CDR3 contains 17 residues. Germline CDR1 MGHRA, CDR2 YSYEKL. The CDR3 loop reads CASSQDTMVQGTDTQCF. CDR3 bases: TGCGCCAGCAGCCAAGATACGATGGTCCAGGGAACAGATACGCAGTGTTTT.

As to this clonotype: Being one base from a much bigger clone, this may be a read error. Without the conserved terminal phenylalanine or tryptophan, this CDR3 likely stems from a read error. The V and J genes are TRBV10-3 and TRBJ2-3; D may be TRBD2 (6 bases). V lost 2 bases and J lost 4, with 22 bases in between. Germline CDR1 reads ENHRY; CDR2 reads SYGVKD. The CDR3 extends over 18 amino acids. The CDR3 protein is CAISERGMVWGQADTQYY. The CDR3, as DNA: TGTGCCATCAGTGAGCGGGGGATGGTGTGGGGCCAGGCAGATACGCAGTATTAT.

The chain uses TRBV4-2 and TRBJ1-5; the D gene is possibly TRBD1 (6 bases). Germline CDR1 and CDR2: LGHNA and YNFKEQ. This CDR3 has 15 amino acids. V lost 6 bases, J lost 1 base, and 13 bases lay in between. The DNA of the CDR3 is TGTGCCAGCAGTCCCTGGGACAACAGCAATCAGCCCCAGCATTTT. Residues: CASSPWDNSNQPQHF.